The 10 T cell receptor beta chains below come from one sample, sequenced in a study of blood T cell repertoires in COVID-19. Using immunoSEQ multiplex PCR, the repertoire was profiled, and TCRdb retains in-frame clones only, with some absent. Of 300,000 to 400,000 clones listed, 80% to 90% are singletons. Sample: PBMCs or T cells enriched from blood (not recorded which). These receptors all come from a man between 18 and 35 years old who had recovered from COVID-19.

The chain has TRBV3-1 (or the pseudogene TRBV3-2) and TRBJ2-7; 9 bases are shared with TRBD1. Germline trimming cut 3 bases from V and 3 bases from J; bases unmatched to any gene: 3. Germline lookup yields CDR1 LGHDT and CDR2 YNNKEL (reference sequence). CDR3 length: 14 amino acids. The CDR3 region is CASSQGTGNYEQYF. CDR3 coding DNA: TGTGCCAGCAGCCAGGGGACAGGGAACTACGAGCAGTACTTC.

This chain links TRBV5-1 with TRBJ2-3, with a tentative D call TRBD1 (5 bases). Germline CDR1 SGHRS, CDR2 YFSETQ. Trimming took 1 base from V and 3 from J, leaving 12 bases between them. The length of the CDR3 is 15 residues. The CDR3 sequence is CASSLWSGLTDTQYF. The CDR3 nucleotides read TGCGCCAGCAGCTTGTGGTCAGGGCTAACAGATACGCAGTATTTT.

The chain carries TRBV28 and TRBJ1-6, with TRBD1 identical over 11 bases. The germline CDR1 and CDR2 sequences are MDHEN and SYDVKM. The CDR3 runs 15 residues. J lost 10 bases, V lost 4 bases, and 6 bases had no gene match. CDR3 bases: TGTGCCAGCAGTTGGACAGGGGGCGTGAAATCACCCCTCCACTTT. It specifies CASSWTGGVKSPLHF.

This chain joins TRBV10-3 and TRBJ2-1; possibly TRBD2 for D (5 bases). V dropped 0 bases and J dropped 4 bases, with 19 bases sitting between them. This CDR3 is built from 18 residues. CDR1 is ENHRY and CDR2 is SYGVKD in the germline V gene. DNA for the CDR3: TGTGCCATCAGTGAGTCGAGCACGGGGTTCCGGGTTTACAATGAGCAGTTCTTC. Protein product: CAISESSTGFRVYNEQFF.

The rearrangement joins TRBV5-8 to TRBJ1-2; D remains ambiguous. The ends were cut back, 0 bases at V and 6 bases at J, with 21 bases in the middle. This CDR3 is built from 17 residues. Germline CDR1 SGHTS, CDR2 YDEGEE. The CDR3 protein is CASSLAGREFMEDGYTF. CDR3 DNA sequence: TGTGCCAGCAGCTTGGCGGGGAGGGAGTTTATGGAGGATGGCTACACCTTC. Filled out from reference TRBV5-8 and TRBJ1-2, the complete variable domain reads EAGVTQSPTHLIKTRGQQATLRCSPISGHTSVYWYQQALGLGLQFLLWYDEGEERNRGNFPPRFSGRQFPNYSSELNVNALELEDSALYLCASSLAGREFMEDGYTFGSGTRLTVV.

The rearrangement joins TRBV4-2 to TRBJ2-1; 8 bases agree with TRBD2. V was clipped by 0 bases and J by 7 bases; unmatched bases: 8. The V gene's germline CDR1 is LGHNA and CDR2 YNFKEQ. This CDR3 region has 16 residues. The CDR3 DNA reads TGTGCCAGCAGCCAAGAGGCGCTAGCGGGCCTTAATGAGCAGTTCTTC. This translates into CASSQEALAGLNEQFF.

The rearrangement uses TRBV9 and TRBJ2-3; 10 bases agree with TRBD2. The germline V gene has CDR1 SGDLS and CDR2 YYNGEE. This CDR3 is built from 15 residues. J was trimmed by 6 bases and V by 0 bases; bases with no gene match: 4. The CDR3 is CASSVAAGGLDTQYF. CDR3 coding DNA: TGTGCCAGCAGCGTAGCAGCGGGAGGGTTGGATACGCAGTATTTT.

The chain recombines TRBV25-1 with TRBJ1-1; no clear D. Germline CDR1 reads MGHDK; CDR2 reads SYGVNS. The length of the CDR3 is 15 residues. Trimming pared 2 bases from V and 3 bases from J, leaving 13 bases between. The CDR3 region has the DNA TGTGCCAGCAGTGAACCCGGAGCCCCGCACACTGAAGCTTTCTTT. Amino acids: CASSEPGAPHTEAFF.

The gene calls are TRBV28 and TRBJ2-3; D unclear. V was clipped by 3 bases and J by 6 bases, with 10 bases between them. CDR1 and CDR2 from the germline V gene are MDHEN and SYDVKM. The CDR3 extends over 13 amino acids. The CDR3, as DNA: TGTGCCAGCAGTTTTCCGAGGAGCGATACGCAGTATTTT. Protein product: CASSFPRSDTQYF.

V gene TRBV5-1 combines with J gene TRBJ2-3, with no clear D. V was pared by 4 bases and J by 3 bases, with 9 bases between. The germline V gene has CDR1 SGHRS and CDR2 YFSETQ. The CDR3 loop spans 13 amino acids. Here the CDR3 DNA reads TGCGCCAGCAGCCTCTTCCTGACAGATACGCAGTATTTT. Translating gives CASSLFLTDTQYF.